This T cell receptor (beta chain) was retrieved from a study of T cell changes during pregnancy in multiple sclerosis. With V trimmed by 6 bases and J by 5 bases, 7 bases remained unmatched. The germline CDR1 and CDR2 sequences are SGHRS and YFSETQ. The CDR3 is made up of 13 amino acids. Libraries were prepared by immunoSEQ multiplex PCR; TCRdb keeps only in-frame clonotypes and omits some of them. The profile covers roughly 38,000 clones, with under 95% appearing a single time and 0.5% to 0.85% taken by the ten largest. This sample comprised CD4+ T cells from peripheral blood mononuclear cells, obtained in the second trimester of pregnancy. The gene calls are TRBV5-1 and TRBJ1-2; 7 positions match TRBD1. The origin of this receptor is a female donor in good health, enrolled as a control in a pregnancy study. In nucleotides, the CDR3 is TGCGCCAGCACCCGACAGGGCGGATATGGCTACACCTTC. As protein: CASTRQGGYGYTF.